This is a list of T cell receptor beta chains from one sample in a study of patients and donors after allogeneic stem cell transplantation. TCRdb redid the calling of the RT-PCR reads with MiXCR, one entry per CDR3 protein. The data contain tens of thousands of distinct CDR3 sequences, around 7% of them singletons. The specimen was blood, either unsorted or a sorted T cell fraction (not recorded which). The origin of the receptors is a human donor who was either an allogeneic HSCT recipient or a stem cell or donor lymphocyte infusion donor (not recorded which). It is not recorded whose cells these are; they may come from a transplant donor. Each CDR3 is given with its conserved first and last residue. D genes are given only for firm matches. Expanded clones are given a class, and other clones once, few, many or no size at all.

size	D	V	J	CDR3	DNA
many	NA	TRBV12-3/TRBV12-4	TRBJ1-4	CASSLAGHPLPENEKLFF	TGTGCCAGCAGTTTGGCGGGACACCCGCTCCCTGAGAATGAAAAACTGTTTTTT
many	TRBD2	TRBV3-1	TRBJ2-1	CASSQGPRLARSYNEQFF	TGTGCCAGCAGCCAAGGTCCCCGACTAGCGCGGTCCTACAATGAGCAGTTCTTC
many	NA	TRBV29-1	TRBJ1-2	CSVERNYGYTF	TGCAGCGTTGAACGGAACTATGGCTACACCTTC
few	NA	TRBV12-3/TRBV12-4	TRBJ2-1	CASSFEQGVNNEQFF	TGTGCCAGCAGTTTCGAACAGGGAGTGAACAATGAGCAGTTCTTC
many	TRBD2	TRBV9	TRBJ2-5	CASSVNGRAAETQYF	TGTGCCAGCAGCGTAAACGGGAGGGCCGCGGAGACCCAGTACTTC
many	NA	TRBV28	TRBJ2-7	CASSFSTVYEQYF	TGTGCCAGCAGTTTCTCGACAGTCTACGAGCAGTACTTC
few	NA	TRBV19	TRBJ1-5	CASSIRLDTRNQPQHF	TGTGCCAGTAGTATAAGGTTGGACACCCGCAATCAGCCCCAGCATTTT
NA	NA	TRBV20-1	TRBJ2-7	CSAKSPRIGAEQYF	TGCAGTGCTAAATCTCCAAGGATAGGGGCCGAGCAGTACTTC
many	NA	TRBV28	TRBJ2-4	CASQGGAKNIQYF	TGTGCCAGTCAAGGGGGGGCCAAAAACATTCAGTACTTC
many	NA	TRBV29-1	TRBJ1-1	CSVEDGPGYTEAFF	TGCAGCGTTGAAGACGGGCCGGGGTATACTGAAGCTTTCTTT
NA	NA	TRBV7-2	TRBJ1-4	CASSFQLEHRANAQKLFF	TGTGCCAGCAGCTTCCAACTTGAACACAGGGCCAACGCTCAAAAACTGTTTTTT
many	NA	TRBV4-3	TRBJ1-1	CASSQEARNTEAFF	TGCGCCAGCAGCCAAGAGGCCAGAAACACTGAAGCTTTCTTT
NA	TRBD2	TRBV7-9	TRBJ2-1	CASSLSGRPDEQFF	TGTGCCAGCAGCCTTAGCGGGAGACCAGATGAGCAGTTCTTC
few	TRBD2	TRBV19	TRBJ2-2	CATGLAGRTTGELFF	TGTGCCACCGGACTAGCGGGAAGGACCACCGGGGAGCTGTTTTTT
many	NA	TRBV27	TRBJ2-3	CASSHGYRDSTDTQYF	TGTGCCAGCAGTCACGGGTATAGAGATAGCACAGATACGCAGTATTTT
many	NA	TRBV7-9	TRBJ1-1	CASSLGGPSEAFF	TGTGCCAGCAGCTTAGGAGGGCCATCTGAAGCTTTCTTT
NA	NA	TRBV11-3	TRBJ2-7	CASSNPGLTRYEQYF	TGTGCCAGCAGCAACCCGGGCCTAACACGATACGAGCAGTACTTC
medium-sized	NA	TRBV7-2	TRBJ1-2	CASSLGGSSYGYTF	TGTGCCAGCAGCTTAGGGGGCAGTAGCTATGGCTACACCTTC
many	NA	TRBV11-3	TRBJ1-5	CASSLERTQPQHF	TGTGCCAGCAGCTTAGAGAGGACTCAGCCCCAGCATTTT
many	TRBD1	TRBV4-2	TRBJ1-5	CASSPIGQGGGSQPQHF	TGTGCCAGCAGCCCAATCGGACAGGGGGGTGGGAGTCAGCCCCAGCATTTT
many	NA	TRBV7-2	TRBJ2-3	CASSLGDAATQYF	TGTGCCAGCAGCTTAGGGGACGCAGCTACGCAGTATTTT
few	NA	TRBV12-3/TRBV12-4	TRBJ2-3	CASSPPRHTRPGSATQYF	TGTGCCAGCAGTCCTCCCCGCCATACACGGCCGGGGTCAGCTACGCAGTATTTT
few	NA	TRBV7-3	TRBJ2-7	CASSLDRGYEQYF	TGTGCCAGCAGCTTAGATCGGGGGTACGAGCAGTACTTC
many	TRBD2	TRBV12-3/TRBV12-4	TRBJ2-1	CASSPTRGVYNEQFF	TGTGCCAGCAGCCCAACCCGGGGGGTTTACAATGAGCAGTTCTTC
NA	NA	TRBV7-3	TRBJ2-2	CASSLIGGTGELFF	TGTGCCAGCAGCTTAATCGGGGGAACCGGGGAGCTGTTTTTT
NA	TRBD1	TRBV28	TRBJ2-2	CASTQGAMNTGELFF	TGTGCCAGCACCCAGGGGGCGATGAACACCGGGGAGCTGTTTTTT
many	TRBD2	TRBV7-9	TRBJ2-3	CASSPTSGIDTDTQYF	TGTGCCAGCAGCCCGACTAGCGGCATCGACACAGATACGCAGTATTTT
NA	NA	TRBV21-1	TRBJ2-7	CASSKPRLAGGPSYEQYF	TGTGCCAGCAGCAAACCCCGACTAGCGGGAGGGCCCAGTTACGAGCAGTACTTC
NA	NA	TRBV15	TRBJ2-7	CDTRDTPNREQYF	TGTGACACTCGGGACACCCCAAATCGCGAGCAGTACTTC
NA	NA	TRBV15	TRBJ2-7	CATSRDTGHAYEQYF	TGTGCCACCAGCAGAGATACAGGCCATGCCTACGAGCAGTACTTC
many	NA	TRBV5-1	TRBJ2-7	CASSEDVYEQYF	TGCGCCAGCAGCGAGGACGTCTACGAGCAGTACTTC
NA	NA	TRBV24-1	TRBJ1-2	CATSVGGNYGYTF	TGTGCCACCAGTGTGGGGGGGAACTATGGCTACACCTTC
many	NA	TRBV28	TRBJ2-7	CASSVSSYEQYF	TGTGCCAGCAGTGTGAGCTCCTACGAGCAGTACTTC
NA	NA	TRBV19	TRBJ2-1	CASSIGPGPYNEQFF	TGTGCCAGTAGTATCGGCCCGGGGCCTTACAATGAGCAGTTCTTC
NA	TRBD2	TRBV7-9	TRBJ2-1	CASSYRRGLGYDEQFF	TGTGCCAGCAGCTATCGCCGGGGACTAGGATACGATGAGCAGTTCTTC
many	TRBD2	TRBV12-3/TRBV12-4	TRBJ2-4	CASSKGAGYGDIQYF	TGTGCCAGCAGCAAAGGAGCGGGATACGGGGACATTCAGTACTTC
many	TRBD1	TRBV20-1	TRBJ1-1	CSAPTGEGTEAFF	TGCAGTGCTCCGACAGGGGAGGGCACTGAAGCTTTCTTT
many	TRBD2	TRBV6-5	TRBJ2-7	CASSYSLAGGYEQYF	TGTGCCAGCAGTTACTCGCTAGCGGGAGGCTACGAGCAGTACTTC
NA	NA	TRBV15	TRBJ2-7	CATSLGPLGEQYF	TGTGCCACCAGCCTCGGGCCCTTGGGGGAGCAGTACTTC
few	TRBD2	TRBV6-2/TRBV6-3	TRBJ2-7	CASSYAGLSTKLEQYF	TGTGCCAGCAGTTACGCGGGACTATCGACTAAGCTCGAGCAGTACTTC
few	TRBD2	TRBV3-1	TRBJ2-1	CASSYYTAGGSSSYNEQFF	TGTGCCAGCAGCTACTACACAGCGGGAGGCTCGAGCTCCTACAATGAGCAGTTCTTC
NA	NA	TRBV5-8	TRBJ2-3	CASSYSGLRADTQYF	TGTGCCAGCAGCTATAGCGGCCTGAGGGCCGATACGCAGTATTTT
many	NA	TRBV4-2	TRBJ1-1	CASSQAMGRTNTEAFF	TGTGCCAGCAGCCAAGCTATGGGGAGGACGAACACTGAAGCTTTCTTT
NA	NA	TRBV21-1	TRBJ2-7	CASSNRKAGESEQYF	TGTGCCAGCAGCAATCGGAAAGCGGGAGAATCCGAGCAGTACTTC
NA	NA	TRBV6-2/TRBV6-3	TRBJ2-7	CASSRITRDEQYF	TGTGCCAGCAGTCGCATCACTAGGGACGAGCAGTACTTC
few	TRBD1	TRBV2	TRBJ2-7	CASSVDRDRVDEQYF	TGTGCCAGCAGTGTCGACAGAGACAGGGTGGACGAGCAGTACTTC
few	TRBD1	TRBV24-1	TRBJ2-2	CATSEVRWDRDNTGELFF	TGTGCCACCAGTGAAGTCCGATGGGACAGGGACAACACCGGGGAGCTGTTTTTT
many	NA	TRBV5-1	TRBJ2-1	CASSSQGYEQFF	TGCGCCAGCAGCTCACAGGGCTATGAGCAGTTCTTC
few	TRBD1	TRBV11-2	TRBJ2-1	CASSLAPQTTGATYNEQFF	TGTGCCAGCAGCTTAGCTCCCCAAACGACAGGGGCGACCTACAATGAGCAGTTCTTC